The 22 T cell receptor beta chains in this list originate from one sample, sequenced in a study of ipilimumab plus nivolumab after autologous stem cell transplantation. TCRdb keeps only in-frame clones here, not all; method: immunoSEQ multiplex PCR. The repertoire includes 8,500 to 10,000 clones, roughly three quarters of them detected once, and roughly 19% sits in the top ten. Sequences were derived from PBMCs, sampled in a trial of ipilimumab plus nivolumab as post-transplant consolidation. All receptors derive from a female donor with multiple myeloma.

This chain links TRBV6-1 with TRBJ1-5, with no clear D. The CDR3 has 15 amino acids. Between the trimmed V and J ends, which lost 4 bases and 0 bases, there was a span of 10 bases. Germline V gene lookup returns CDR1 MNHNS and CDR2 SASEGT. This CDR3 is CASSAESLSNQPQHF. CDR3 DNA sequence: TGTGCCAGCAGTGCAGAGTCCCTTAGCAATCAGCCCCAGCATTTT.

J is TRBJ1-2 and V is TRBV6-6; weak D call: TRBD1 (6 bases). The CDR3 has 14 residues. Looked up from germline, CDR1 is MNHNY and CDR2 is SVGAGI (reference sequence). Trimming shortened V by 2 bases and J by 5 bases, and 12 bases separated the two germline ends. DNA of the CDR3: TGTGCCAGCAGTTACAGTCACAGGGAGTATGGCTACACCTTC. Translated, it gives CASSYSHREYGYTF.

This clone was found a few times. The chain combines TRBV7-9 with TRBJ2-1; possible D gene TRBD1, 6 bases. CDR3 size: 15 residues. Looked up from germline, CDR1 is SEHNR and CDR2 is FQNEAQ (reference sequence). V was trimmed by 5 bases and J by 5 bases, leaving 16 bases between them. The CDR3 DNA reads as TGTGCCAGCAGCCCTAGGGGGAGTTGGGACAATGAGCAGTTCTTC. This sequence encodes CASSPRGSWDNEQFF.

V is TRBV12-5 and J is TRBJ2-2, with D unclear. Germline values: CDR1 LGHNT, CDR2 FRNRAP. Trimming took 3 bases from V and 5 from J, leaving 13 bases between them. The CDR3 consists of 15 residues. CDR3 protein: CASGLTAAGTGELFF. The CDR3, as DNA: TGTGCTAGTGGTTTAACAGCCGCAGGAACCGGGGAGCTGTTTTTT.

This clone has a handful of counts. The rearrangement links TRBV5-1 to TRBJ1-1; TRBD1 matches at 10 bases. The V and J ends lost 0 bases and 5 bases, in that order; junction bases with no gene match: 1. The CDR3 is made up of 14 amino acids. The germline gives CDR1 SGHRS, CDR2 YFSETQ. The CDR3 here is CASSLGTGGTEAFF. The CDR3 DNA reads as TGCGCCAGCAGCTTGGGGACAGGGGGGACTGAAGCTTTCTTT.

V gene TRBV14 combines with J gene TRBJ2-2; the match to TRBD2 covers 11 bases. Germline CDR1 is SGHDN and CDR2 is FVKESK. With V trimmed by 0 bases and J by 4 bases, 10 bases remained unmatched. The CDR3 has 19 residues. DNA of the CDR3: TGTGCCAGCAGCCAAGATCCCACTAGCGGGAGCCAGGGCACCGGGGAGCTGTTTTTT. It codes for CASSQDPTSGSQGTGELFF.

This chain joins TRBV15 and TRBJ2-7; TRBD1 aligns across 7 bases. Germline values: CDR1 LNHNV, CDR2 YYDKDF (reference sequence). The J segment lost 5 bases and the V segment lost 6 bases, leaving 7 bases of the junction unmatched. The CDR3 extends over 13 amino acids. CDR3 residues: CATSFQGGDEQYF. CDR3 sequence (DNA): TGTGCCACCAGTTTTCAAGGGGGCGACGAGCAGTACTTC.

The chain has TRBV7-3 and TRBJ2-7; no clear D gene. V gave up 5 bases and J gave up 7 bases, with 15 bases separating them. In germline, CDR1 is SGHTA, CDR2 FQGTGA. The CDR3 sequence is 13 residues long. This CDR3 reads CASSMTSVGEQYF. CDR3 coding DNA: TGTGCCAGCAGCATGACAAGCGTAGGGGAGCAGTACTTC.

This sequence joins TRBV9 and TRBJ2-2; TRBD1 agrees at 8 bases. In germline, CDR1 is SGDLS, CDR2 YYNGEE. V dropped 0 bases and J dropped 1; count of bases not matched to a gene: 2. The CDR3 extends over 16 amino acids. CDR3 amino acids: CASSVVTGGNTGELFF. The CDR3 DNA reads TGTGCCAGCAGCGTAGTCACAGGGGGGAACACCGGGGAGCTGTTTTTT.

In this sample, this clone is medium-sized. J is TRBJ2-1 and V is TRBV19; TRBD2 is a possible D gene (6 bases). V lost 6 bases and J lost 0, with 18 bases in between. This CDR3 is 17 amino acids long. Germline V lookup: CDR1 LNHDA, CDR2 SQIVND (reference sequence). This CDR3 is CASSQSRDLSSYNEQFF. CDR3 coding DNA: TGTGCCAGTAGCCAATCCAGGGACTTGAGCTCCTACAATGAGCAGTTCTTC.

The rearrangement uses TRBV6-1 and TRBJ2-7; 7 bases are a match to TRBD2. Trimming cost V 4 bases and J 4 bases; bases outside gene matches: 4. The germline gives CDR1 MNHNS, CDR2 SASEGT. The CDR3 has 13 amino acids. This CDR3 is CASSGLAGYEQYF. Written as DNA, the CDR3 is TGTGCCAGCAGTGGACTAGCCGGATACGAGCAGTACTTC.

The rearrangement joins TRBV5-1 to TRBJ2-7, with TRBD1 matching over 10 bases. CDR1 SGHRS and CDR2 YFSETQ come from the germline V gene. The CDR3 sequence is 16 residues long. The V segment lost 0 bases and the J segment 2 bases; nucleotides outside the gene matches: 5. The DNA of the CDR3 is TGCGCCAGCAGCTTGGGGCCGGGACAGGGGACCTACGAGCAGTACTTC. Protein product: CASSLGPGQGTYEQYF.

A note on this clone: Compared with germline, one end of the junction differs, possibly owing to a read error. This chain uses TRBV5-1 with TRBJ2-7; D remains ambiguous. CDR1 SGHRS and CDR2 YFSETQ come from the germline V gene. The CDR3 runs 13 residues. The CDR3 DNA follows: TGTGCCAGCAGCTTTGGACGGGCCTACGAGCAGTACTTC. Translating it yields CASSFGRAYEQYF.

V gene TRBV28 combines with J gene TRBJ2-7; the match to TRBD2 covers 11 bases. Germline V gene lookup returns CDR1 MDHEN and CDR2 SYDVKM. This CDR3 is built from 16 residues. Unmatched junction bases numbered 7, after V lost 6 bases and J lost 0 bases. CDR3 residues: CASRIGTSGGSYEQYF. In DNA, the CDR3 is TGTGCCAGCAGAATCGGGACTAGCGGAGGCTCCTACGAGCAGTACTTC.

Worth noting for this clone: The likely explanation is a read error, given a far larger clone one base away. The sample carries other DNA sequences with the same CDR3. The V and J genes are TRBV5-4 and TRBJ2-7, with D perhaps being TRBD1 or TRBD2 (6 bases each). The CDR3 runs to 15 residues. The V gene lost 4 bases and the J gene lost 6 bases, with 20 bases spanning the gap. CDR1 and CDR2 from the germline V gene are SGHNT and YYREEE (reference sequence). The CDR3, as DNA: TGTGCCAGCAGCCCAGACCCGGAGGGGGGCCCCGAGCAGTACTTC. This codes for CASSPDPEGGPEQYF.

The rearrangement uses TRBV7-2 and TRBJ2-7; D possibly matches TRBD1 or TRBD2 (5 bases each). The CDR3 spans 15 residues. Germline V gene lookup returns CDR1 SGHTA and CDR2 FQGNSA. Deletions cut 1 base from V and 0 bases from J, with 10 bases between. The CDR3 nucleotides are TGTGCCAGCAGCTTAGGGGACCGCATCTCCTACGAGCAGTACTTC. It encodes CASSLGDRISYEQYF.

CDR3 sequence (DNA): TGTGCCAGCAGTCGACAGAGGGGGCTTGGAGAAAAACTGTTTTTT. Its translation: CASSRQRGLGEKLFF. The V call is TRBV6-5, the J call TRBJ1-4; TRBD1 matches 7 bases. Germline CDR1 reads MNHEY; CDR2 reads SVGAGI. J was trimmed by 8 bases and V by 5 bases; bases with no gene match: 11. This CDR3 has 15 amino acids.

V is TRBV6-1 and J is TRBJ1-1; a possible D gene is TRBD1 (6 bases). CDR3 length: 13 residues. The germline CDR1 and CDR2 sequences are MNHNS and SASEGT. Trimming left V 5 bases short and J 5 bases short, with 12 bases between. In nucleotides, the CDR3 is TGTGCCAGCAGTCCACGAGGGGGAACTGAAGCTTTCTTT. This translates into CASSPRGGTEAFF.

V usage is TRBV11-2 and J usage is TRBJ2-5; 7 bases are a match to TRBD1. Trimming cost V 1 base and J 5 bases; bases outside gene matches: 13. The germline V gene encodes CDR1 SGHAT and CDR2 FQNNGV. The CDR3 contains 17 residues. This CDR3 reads CASSLGVGQVPGETQYF. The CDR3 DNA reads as TGTGCCAGCAGCTTAGGAGTCGGACAGGTCCCAGGGGAGACCCAGTACTTC.

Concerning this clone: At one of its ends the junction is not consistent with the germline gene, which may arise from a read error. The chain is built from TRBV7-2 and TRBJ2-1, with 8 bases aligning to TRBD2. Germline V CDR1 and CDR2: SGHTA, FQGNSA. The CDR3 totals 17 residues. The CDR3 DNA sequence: TGCGCCAGCAGCCAAGGTAACCCCAGCGGGAGCATTAGTGAGCAGTTCTTC. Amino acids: CASSQGNPSGSISEQFF.

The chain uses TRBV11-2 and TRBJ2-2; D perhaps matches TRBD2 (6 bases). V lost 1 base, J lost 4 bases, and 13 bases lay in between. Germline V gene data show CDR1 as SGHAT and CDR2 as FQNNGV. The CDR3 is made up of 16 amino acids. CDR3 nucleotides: TGTGCCAGCAGCTTAGCCCCGGGGGTGGGCACCGGGGAGCTGTTTTTT. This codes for CASSLAPGVGTGELFF.

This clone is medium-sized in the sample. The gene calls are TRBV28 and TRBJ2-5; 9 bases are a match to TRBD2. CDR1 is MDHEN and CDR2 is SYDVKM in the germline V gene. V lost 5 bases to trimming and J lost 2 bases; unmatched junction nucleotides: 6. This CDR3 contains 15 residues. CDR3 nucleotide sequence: TGTGCCAGCAGTCTCGGACTAGCGAATCAAGAGACCCAGTACTTC. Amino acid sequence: CASSLGLANQETQYF.